By sample fraction, the clone carrying this TCR beta chain is medium-sized. Its specificity is not known. The sample comes from a study of CD8 T cells in ankylosing spondylitis. The study's findings and limits: Significant enrichment of disease-linked clones was reportedly seen in matched ankylosing spondylitis synovial fluid. Existing reports had already noted some motif variants in reactive arthritis synovial fluid and blood. Among TCR beta sequences, a motif of eight highly homologous variants appeared characteristic of ankylosing spondylitis blood.

TCR beta libraries were made by quantitative 5'-RACE with molecular barcodes. TCRdb used MiXCR to reprocess the 5' RACE reads, holding one entry per CDR3 protein. The sample lists hundreds of thousands of distinct CDR3 sequences; 20% to 25% were seen once. Trimming took 7 bases from V and 4 from J; bases not matched to a gene: 12. Germline CDR1 and CDR2: SQVTM and ANQGSEA. The CDR3 contains 15 residues. This TCR was recovered from a female donor with ankylosing spondylitis or in good health (not recorded which). Sequencing was done on a sample of blood, either unsorted or a sorted T cell fraction (not recorded which). This chain connects TRBV29-1 to TRBJ2-3, with 9 bases that match TRBD2. The CDR3 here is CSAASGTSTSDTQYF. DNA of the CDR3: TGCAGCGCTGCTAGCGGGACTAGTACTTCAGATACGCAGTATTTT.